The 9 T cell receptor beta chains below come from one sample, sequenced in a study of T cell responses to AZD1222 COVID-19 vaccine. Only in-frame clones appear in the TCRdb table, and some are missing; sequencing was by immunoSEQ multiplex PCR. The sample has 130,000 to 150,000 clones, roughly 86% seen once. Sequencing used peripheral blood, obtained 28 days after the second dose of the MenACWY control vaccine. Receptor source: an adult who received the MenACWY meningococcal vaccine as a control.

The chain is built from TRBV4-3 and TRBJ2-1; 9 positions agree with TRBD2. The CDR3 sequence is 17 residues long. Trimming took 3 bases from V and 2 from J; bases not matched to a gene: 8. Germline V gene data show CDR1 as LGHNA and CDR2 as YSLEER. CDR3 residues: CASSHTGTSSAYNEQFF. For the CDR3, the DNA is TGCGCCAGCAGCCACACGGGGACTAGCTCCGCCTACAATGAGCAGTTCTTC.

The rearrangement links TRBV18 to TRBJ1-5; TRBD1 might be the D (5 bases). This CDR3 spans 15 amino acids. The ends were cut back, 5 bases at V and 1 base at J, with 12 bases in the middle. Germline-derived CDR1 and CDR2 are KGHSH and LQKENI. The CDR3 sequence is CASSSQGGSNQPQHF. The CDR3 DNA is TGTGCCAGCTCATCTCAGGGAGGCAGCAATCAGCCCCAGCATTTT.

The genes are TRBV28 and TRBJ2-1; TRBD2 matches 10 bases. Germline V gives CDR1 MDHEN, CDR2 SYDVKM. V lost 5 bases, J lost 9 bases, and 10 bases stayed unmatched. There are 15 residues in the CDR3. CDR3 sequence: CASSPRGAGGLEQFF. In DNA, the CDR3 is TGTGCCAGCAGTCCCCGGGGAGCGGGAGGGCTTGAGCAGTTCTTC. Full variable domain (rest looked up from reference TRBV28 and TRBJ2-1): DVKVTQSSRYLVKRTGEKVFLECVQDMDHENMFWYRQDPGLGLRLIYFSYDVKMKEKGDIPEGYSVSREKKERFSLILESASTNQTSMYLCASSPRGAGGLEQFFGPGTRLTVL.

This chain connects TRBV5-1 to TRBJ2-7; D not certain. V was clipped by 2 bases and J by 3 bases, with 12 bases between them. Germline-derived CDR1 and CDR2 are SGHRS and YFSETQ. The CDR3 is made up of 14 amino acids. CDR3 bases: TGCGCCAGCAGCTTAATGCCAGCAGGCTACGAGCAGTACTTC. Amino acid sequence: CASSLMPAGYEQYF.

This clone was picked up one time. CDR3 residues: CASSQDRGHGNTIYF. As DNA, the CDR3 is TGTGCCAGCAGCCAAGACAGGGGGCACGGAAACACCATATATTTT. The V and J genes are TRBV4-2 and TRBJ1-3, with 8 bases matching TRBD1. Germline V CDR1 and CDR2: LGHNA, YNFKEQ. V lost 0 bases and J lost 4; bases outside the gene matches: 2. The CDR3 consists of 15 residues.

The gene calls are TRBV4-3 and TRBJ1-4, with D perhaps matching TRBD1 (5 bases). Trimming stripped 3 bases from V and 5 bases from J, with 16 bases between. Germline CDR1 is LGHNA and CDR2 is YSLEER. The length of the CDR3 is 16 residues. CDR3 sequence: CASSHGDSLLNEKLFF. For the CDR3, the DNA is TGCGCCAGCAGCCATGGCGACAGCCTGCTAAATGAAAAACTGTTTTTT.

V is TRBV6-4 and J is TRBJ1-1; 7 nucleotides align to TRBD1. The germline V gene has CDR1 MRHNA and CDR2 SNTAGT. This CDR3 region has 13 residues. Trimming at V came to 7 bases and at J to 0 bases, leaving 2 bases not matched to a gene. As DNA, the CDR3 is TGTGCCAGCAAGACAGGGATGAACACTGAAGCTTTCTTT. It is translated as CASKTGMNTEAFF.

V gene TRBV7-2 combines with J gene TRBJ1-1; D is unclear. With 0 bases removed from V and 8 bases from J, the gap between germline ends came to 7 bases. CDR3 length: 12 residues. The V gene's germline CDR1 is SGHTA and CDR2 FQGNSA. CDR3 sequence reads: CASSLALGEAFF. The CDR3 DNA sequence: TGTGCCAGCAGCTTAGCGCTGGGGGAAGCTTTCTTT.

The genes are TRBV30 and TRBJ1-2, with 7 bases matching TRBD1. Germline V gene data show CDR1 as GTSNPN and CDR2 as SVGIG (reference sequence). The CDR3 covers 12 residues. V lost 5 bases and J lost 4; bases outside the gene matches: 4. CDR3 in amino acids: CAWSQGTYGYTF. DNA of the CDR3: TGTGCCTGGTCACAGGGGACCTATGGCTACACCTTC.